This T cell receptor (beta chain) comes out of a study of T-cell reconstitution after alpha-beta-depleted transplantation in children. This clonotype came up many times. Preparing the TCRbeta library involved the use of unique molecular identifiers. TCRdb itself ran the PCR reads through MiXCR, one entry per CDR3 protein. Among 400,000 to 550,000 distinct CDR3 sequences, more than 9% were seen once, and the ten largest hold 2% to 2.5%. There are 16 residues in the CDR3. The germline V and J ends were trimmed by 0 bases and 7 bases, with 19 bases remaining between them. CDR1 and CDR2 (germline): SEHNR, FQNEAQ (reference sequence).

The TCR originated in a child between 2 and 9 years old with inherited bone marrow failure, due to receive a stem cell transplant. The sample was PBMCs, taken before TCRalphabeta/CD19-depleted stem cell transplant. The chain combines TRBV7-9 with TRBJ2-7; possible D gene TRBD2, 6 bases. This chain's CDR3 is CASSLALVTEGREQYF. For the CDR3, the DNA is TGTGCCAGCAGCTTAGCTCTGGTGACAGAAGGGAGGGAGCAGTACTTC.